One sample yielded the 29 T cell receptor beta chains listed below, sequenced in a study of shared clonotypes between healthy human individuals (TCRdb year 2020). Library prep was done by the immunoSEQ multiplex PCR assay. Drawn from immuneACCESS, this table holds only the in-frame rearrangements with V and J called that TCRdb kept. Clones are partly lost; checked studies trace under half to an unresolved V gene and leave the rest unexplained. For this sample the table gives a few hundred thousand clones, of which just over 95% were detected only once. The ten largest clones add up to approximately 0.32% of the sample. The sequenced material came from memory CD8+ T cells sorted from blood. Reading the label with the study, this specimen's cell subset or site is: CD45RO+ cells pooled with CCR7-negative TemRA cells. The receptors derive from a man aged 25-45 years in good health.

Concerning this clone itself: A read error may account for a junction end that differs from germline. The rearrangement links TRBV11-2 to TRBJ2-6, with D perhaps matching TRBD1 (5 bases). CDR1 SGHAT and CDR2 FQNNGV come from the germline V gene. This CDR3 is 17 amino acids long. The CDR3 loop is CASSPVWARSGANVPTF. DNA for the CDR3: TGTGCCAGCAGCCCCGTTTGGGCCCGCTCTGGGGCCAACGTCCCGACTTTC.

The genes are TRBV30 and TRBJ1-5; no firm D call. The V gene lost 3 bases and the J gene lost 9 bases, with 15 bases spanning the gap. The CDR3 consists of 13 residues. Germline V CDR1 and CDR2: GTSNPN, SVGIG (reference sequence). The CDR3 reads CAWRKPLEGPQHF. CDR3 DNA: TGTGCCTGGAGGAAGCCCCTGGAAGGGCCCCAGCATTTT.

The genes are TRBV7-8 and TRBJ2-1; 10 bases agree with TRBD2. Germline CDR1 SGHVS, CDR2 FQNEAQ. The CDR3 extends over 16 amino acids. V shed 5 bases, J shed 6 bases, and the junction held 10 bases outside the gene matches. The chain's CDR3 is CASSRDVLAGVNEQFF. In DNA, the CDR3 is TGTGCCAGCAGCAGAGATGTCCTAGCGGGAGTCAATGAGCAGTTCTTC. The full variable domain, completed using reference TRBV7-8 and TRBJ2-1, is GAGVSQSPRYKVAKRGQDVALRCDPISGHVSLFWYQQALGQGPEFLTYFQNEAQLDKSGLPSDRFFAERPEGSVSTLKIQRTQQEDSAVYLCASSRDVLAGVNEQFFGPGTRLTVL.

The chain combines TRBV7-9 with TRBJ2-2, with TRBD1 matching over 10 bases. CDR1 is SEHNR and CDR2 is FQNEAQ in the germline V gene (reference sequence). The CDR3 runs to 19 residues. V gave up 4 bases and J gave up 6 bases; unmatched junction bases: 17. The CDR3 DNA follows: TGTGCCAGCAGCTCTCGACAGGGGGCGCTCCAATATGGGGCCGGGGAGCTGTTTTTT. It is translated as CASSSRQGALQYGAGELFF.

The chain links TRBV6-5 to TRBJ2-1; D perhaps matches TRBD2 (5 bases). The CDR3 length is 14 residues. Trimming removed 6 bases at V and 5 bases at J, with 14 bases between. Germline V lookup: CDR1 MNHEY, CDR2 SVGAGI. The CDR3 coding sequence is TGTGCCAGCAGCCCGACTATCCTTAACAATGAGCAGTTCTTC. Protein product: CASSPTILNNEQFF.

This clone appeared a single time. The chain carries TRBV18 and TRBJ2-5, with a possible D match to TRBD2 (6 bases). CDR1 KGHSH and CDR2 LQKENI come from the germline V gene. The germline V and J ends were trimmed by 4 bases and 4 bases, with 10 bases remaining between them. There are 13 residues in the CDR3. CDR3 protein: CASSRRESETQYF. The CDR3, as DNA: TGTGCCAGCTCACGGCGGGAATCAGAGACCCAGTACTTC. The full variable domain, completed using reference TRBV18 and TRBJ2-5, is NAGVMQNPRHLVRRRGQEARLRCSPMKGHSHVYWYRQLPEEGLKFMVYLQKENIIDESGMPKERFSAEFPKEGPSILRIQQVVRGDSAAYFCASSRRESETQYFGPGTRLLVL.

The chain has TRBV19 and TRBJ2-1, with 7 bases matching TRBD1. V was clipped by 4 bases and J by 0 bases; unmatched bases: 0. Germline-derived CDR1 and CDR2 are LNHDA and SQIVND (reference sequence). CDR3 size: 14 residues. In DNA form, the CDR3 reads TGTGCCAGTAGTACAGGGGGCTCCTACAATGAGCAGTTCTTC. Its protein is CASSTGGSYNEQFF.

The CDR3 sequence is CASSDVRVGEQYF. The CDR3 coding sequence is TGTGCCAGCAGTGATGTCCGAGTGGGGGAGCAGTACTTC. The genes are TRBV6-1 and TRBJ2-7, with unresolved D. V was shortened by 3 bases and J by 7 bases, with 13 bases between the two germline ends. Per germline, CDR1 MNHNS and CDR2 SASEGT. The CDR3 is 13 amino acids.

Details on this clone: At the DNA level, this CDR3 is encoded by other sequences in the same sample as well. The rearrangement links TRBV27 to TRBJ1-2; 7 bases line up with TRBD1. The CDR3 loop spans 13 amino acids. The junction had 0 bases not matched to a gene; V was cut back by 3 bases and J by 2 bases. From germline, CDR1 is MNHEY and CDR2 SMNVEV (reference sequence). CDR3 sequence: CASSLGQNYGYTF. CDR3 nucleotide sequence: TGTGCCAGCAGTTTGGGACAGAACTATGGCTACACCTTC.

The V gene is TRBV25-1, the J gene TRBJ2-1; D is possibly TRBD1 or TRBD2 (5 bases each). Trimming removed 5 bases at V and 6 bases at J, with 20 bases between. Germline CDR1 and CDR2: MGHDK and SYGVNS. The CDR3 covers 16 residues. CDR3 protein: CASSSGERGPLNEQFF. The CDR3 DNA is TGTGCCAGCAGTAGTGGGGAGAGGGGACCCCTCAATGAGCAGTTCTTC.

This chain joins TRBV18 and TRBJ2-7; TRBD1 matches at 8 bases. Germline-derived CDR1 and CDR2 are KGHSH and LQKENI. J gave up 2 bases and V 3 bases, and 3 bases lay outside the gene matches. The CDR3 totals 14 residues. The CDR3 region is CASSPRQGTYEQYF. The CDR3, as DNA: TGTGCCAGCTCACCGAGACAGGGGACCTACGAGCAGTACTTC.

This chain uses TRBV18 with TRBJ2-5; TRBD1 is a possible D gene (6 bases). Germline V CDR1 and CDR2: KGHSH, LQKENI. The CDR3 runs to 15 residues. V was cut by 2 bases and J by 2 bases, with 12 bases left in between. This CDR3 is CASSPEQGPQETQYF. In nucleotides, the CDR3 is TGTGCCAGCTCACCAGAACAGGGCCCTCAAGAGACCCAGTACTTC. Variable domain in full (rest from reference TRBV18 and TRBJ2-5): NAGVMQNPRHLVRRRGQEARLRCSPMKGHSHVYWYRQLPEEGLKFMVYLQKENIIDESGMPKERFSAEFPKEGPSILRIQQVVRGDSAAYFCASSPEQGPQETQYFGPGTRLLVL.

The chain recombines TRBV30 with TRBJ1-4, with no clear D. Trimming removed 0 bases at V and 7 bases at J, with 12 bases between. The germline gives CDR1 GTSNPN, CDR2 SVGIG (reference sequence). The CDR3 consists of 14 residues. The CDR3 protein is CAWSVQDPFEKLFF. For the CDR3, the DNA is TGTGCCTGGAGTGTGCAGGACCCTTTTGAAAAACTGTTTTTT.

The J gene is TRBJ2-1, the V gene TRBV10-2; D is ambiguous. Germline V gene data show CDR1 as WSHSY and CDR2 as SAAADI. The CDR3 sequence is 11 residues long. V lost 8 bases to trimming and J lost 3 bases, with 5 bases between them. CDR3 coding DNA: TGCGCCAGCTGGGGCTACAATGAGCAGTTCTTC. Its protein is CASWGYNEQFF.

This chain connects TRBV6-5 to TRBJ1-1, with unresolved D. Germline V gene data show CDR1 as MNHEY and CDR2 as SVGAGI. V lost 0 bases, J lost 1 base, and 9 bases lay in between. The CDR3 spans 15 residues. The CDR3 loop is CASSYSGPKNTEAFF. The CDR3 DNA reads TGTGCCAGCAGTTACTCCGGGCCAAAGAACACTGAAGCTTTCTTT.

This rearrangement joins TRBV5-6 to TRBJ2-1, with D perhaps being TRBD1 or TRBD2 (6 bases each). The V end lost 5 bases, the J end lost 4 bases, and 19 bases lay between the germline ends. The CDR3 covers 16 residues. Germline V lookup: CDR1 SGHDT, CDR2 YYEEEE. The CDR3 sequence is CASRPQGTHRYNEQFF. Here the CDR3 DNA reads TGTGCCAGCAGGCCCCAGGGGACTCATAGATACAATGAGCAGTTCTTC.

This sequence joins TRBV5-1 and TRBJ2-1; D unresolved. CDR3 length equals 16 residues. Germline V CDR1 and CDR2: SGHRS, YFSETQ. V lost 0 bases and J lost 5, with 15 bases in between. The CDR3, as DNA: TGCGCCAGCAGCTTGGAATCTGGAGCTCACCACAATGAGCAGTTCTTC. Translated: CASSLESGAHHNEQFF.

The CDR3 bases are TGTGCCAGCAGCCAAGATGAGGGGGCGGAAGAGACCCAGTACTTC. Amino acid sequence: CASSQDEGAEETQYF. The gene calls are TRBV14 and TRBJ2-5; 7 nucleotides line up with TRBD1. The trim removed 0 bases at V and 3 bases at J, leaving 4 bases unmatched. CDR3 length: 15 amino acids. Per germline, CDR1 SGHDN and CDR2 FVKESK.

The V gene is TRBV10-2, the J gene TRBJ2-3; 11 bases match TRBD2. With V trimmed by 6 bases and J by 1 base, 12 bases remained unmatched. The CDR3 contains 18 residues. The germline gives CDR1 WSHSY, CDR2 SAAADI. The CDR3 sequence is CASRQVTSGSYGTDTQYF. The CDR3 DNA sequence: TGCGCCAGCAGACAAGTTACTAGCGGGAGCTATGGCACAGATACGCAGTATTTT.

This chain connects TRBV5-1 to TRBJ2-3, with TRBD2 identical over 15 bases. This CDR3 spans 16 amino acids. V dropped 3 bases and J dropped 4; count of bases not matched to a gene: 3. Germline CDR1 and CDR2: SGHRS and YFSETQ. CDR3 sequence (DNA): TGCGCCAGCAGCTCGAGGACTAGCGGGAGGGCAGATACGCAGTATTTT. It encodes CASSSRTSGRADTQYF.

CDR3: CAWSRAGMGLLRGNEQFF. As DNA, the CDR3 is TGTGCCTGGAGTAGAGCGGGTATGGGCTTACTAAGGGGAAATGAGCAGTTCTTC. V and J are TRBV30 and TRBJ2-1, with D possibly TRBD2 on 6 matching bases. CDR1 is GTSNPN and CDR2 is SVGIG in the germline V gene (reference sequence). V was clipped by 2 bases and J by 7 bases, with 27 bases between them. There are 18 residues in the CDR3.

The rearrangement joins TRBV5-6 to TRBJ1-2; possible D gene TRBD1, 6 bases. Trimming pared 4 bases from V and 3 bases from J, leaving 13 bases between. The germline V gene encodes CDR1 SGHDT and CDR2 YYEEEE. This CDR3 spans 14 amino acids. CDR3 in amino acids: CASSLQGRDYGYTF. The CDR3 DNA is TGTGCCAGCAGCCTACAGGGTCGTGACTATGGCTACACCTTC.

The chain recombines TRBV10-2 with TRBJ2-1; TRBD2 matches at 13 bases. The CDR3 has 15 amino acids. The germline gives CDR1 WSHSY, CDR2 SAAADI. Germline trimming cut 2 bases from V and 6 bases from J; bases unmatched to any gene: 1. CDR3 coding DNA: TGCGCCAGCAGTGAGACTAGCGGGAGGGCCAATGAGCAGTTCTTC. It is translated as CASSETSGRANEQFF.

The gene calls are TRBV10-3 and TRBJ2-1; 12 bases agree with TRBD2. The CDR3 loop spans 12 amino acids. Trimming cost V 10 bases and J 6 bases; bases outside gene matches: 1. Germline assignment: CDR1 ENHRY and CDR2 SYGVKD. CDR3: CATSGRANEQFF. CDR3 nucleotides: TGTGCCACTAGCGGGAGGGCCAATGAGCAGTTCTTC.

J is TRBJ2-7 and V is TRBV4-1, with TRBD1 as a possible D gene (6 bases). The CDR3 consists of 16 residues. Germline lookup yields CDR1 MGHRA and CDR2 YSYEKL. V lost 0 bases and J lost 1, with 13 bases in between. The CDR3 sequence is CASSQESSRGSYEQYF. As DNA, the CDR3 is TGCGCCAGCAGCCAAGAAAGTTCCAGGGGATCCTACGAGCAGTACTTC.

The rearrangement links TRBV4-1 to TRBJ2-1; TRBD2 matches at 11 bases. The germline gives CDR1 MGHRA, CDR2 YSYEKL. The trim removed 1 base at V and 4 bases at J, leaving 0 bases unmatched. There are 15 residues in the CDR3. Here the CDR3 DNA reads TGCGCCAGCAGCCAAGTAGCGGGAGGGTACAATGAGCAGTTCTTC. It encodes CASSQVAGGYNEQFF.

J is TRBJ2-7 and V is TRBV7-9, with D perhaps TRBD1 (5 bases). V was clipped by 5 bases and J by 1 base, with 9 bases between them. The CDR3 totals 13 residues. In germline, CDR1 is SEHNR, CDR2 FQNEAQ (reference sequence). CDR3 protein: CASSPGLSYEQYF. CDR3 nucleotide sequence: TGTGCCAGCAGCCCAGGGCTTTCCTACGAGCAGTACTTC.

CDR3 DNA sequence: TGCGCCAGCCGCCCAGCGGGAGGACAAGAGACCCAGTACTTC. Residues: CASRPAGGQETQYF. The V gene is TRBV5-1, the J gene TRBJ2-5, with 9 bases lining up with TRBD2. Germline CDR1 reads SGHRS; CDR2 reads YFSETQ. CDR3 size: 14 residues. Trimming took 7 bases from V and 2 from J; bases not matched to a gene: 6.

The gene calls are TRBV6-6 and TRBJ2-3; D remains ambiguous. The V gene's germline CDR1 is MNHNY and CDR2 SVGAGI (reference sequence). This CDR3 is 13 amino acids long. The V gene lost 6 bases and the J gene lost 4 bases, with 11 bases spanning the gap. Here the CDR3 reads CASRRNTADTQYF. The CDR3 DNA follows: TGTGCCAGCAGACGAAACACCGCAGATACGCAGTATTTT.